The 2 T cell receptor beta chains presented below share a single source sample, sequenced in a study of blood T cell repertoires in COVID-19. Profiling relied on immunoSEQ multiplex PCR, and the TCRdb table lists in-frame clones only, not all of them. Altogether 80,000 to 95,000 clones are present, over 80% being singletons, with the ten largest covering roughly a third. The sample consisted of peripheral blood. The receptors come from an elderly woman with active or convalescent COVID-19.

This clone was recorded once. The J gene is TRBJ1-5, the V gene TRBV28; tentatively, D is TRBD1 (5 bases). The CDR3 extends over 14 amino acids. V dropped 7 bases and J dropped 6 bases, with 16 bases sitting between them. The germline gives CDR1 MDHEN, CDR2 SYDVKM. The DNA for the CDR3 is TGTGCCAGCACCGGGGGGGGAAGTGGTCAGCCCCAGCATTTT. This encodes CASTGGGSGQPQHF.

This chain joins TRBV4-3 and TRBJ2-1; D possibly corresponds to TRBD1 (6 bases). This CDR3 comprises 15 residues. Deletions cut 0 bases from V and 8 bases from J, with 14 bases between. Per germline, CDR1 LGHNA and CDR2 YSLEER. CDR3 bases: TGCGCCAGCAGCCAAGAGGGGGCCCGAGGCTATGAGCAGTTCTTC. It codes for CASSQEGARGYEQFF.